A selection of T cell receptor beta chains follows, all from one sample in a study of T cell changes during pregnancy in multiple sclerosis. Clones were sequenced by immunoSEQ multiplex PCR, and TCRdb holds only the in-frame ones, with some missing. The sample consists of about 42,000 clones, 88% of them appearing once. Here the sequenced sample was CD4+ T cells from peripheral blood mononuclear cells, taken in the second trimester of pregnancy. The receptors were sampled from a female donor with multiple sclerosis, enrolled in a pregnancy study. The CDR3 runs from the conserved cysteine through the conserved F or W. Each record gives: V gene, D gene, clone size, J gene, CDR3 protein, CDR3 DNA. D genes are given only for firm matches. Clone size is stated in some rows and not others, as once, few, many or a class when expanded.

>TRBV5-1|NA|NA|TRBJ2-7
CASSLPRTDRDEQYF
TGCGCCAGCAGCTTGCCTCGGACAGACCGCGACGAGCAGTACTTC
>TRBV6-5|NA|NA|TRBJ2-7
CASSSPRGNKPYEQYF
TGTGCCAGCAGTTCCCCGCGCGGGAATAAACCCTACGAGCAGTACTTC
>TRBV27|NA|NA|TRBJ2-7
CASSLAQPGHEQYF
TGTGCCAGCAGTTTGGCCCAACCAGGCCACGAGCAGTACTTC
>TRBV7-8|TRBD1|NA|TRBJ2-7
CASSLLDRAQYEQYF
TGTGCCAGCAGCTTACTTGACAGGGCCCAATACGAGCAGTACTTC
>TRBV25-1|NA|NA|TRBJ1-2
CASSENTGNYGYTF
TGTGCCAGCAGTGAGAATACAGGGAACTATGGCTACACCTTC
>TRBV7-2|TRBD2|NA|TRBJ2-1
CASSPTSASYNEQFF
TGTGCCAGCAGCCCCACTAGCGCTTCCTACAATGAGCAGTTCTTC
>TRBV5-8|TRBD2|NA|TRBJ2-5
CASSLKGTSGSETQYF
TGTGCCAGCAGCTTGAAAGGGACTAGCGGGAGTGAGACCCAGTACTTC
>TRBV29-1|TRBD2|NA|TRBJ2-5
CSAGSGRSQTQYF
TGCAGCGCGGGTAGCGGGAGGTCCCAGACCCAGTACTTC
>TRBV7-3|TRBD1|NA|TRBJ2-1
CASSRTGTGGAGDEQFF
TGTGCCAGCAGCAGGACCGGGACAGGGGGTGCGGGCGATGAGCAGTTCTTC
>TRBV29-1|TRBD2|few|TRBJ2-2
CSVAGLAGRTGELFF
TGCAGCGTTGCGGGACTAGCGGGACGGACCGGGGAGCTGTTTTTT
>TRBV2|TRBD1|NA|TRBJ2-7
CASSEYRGQGEQYF
TGTGCCAGCAGTGAATACAGGGGGCAAGGCGAGCAGTACTTC
>TRBV7-7|TRBD2|NA|TRBJ2-3
CASSFGLAGKDTQYF
TGTGCTAGCAGCTTCGGACTAGCGGGAAAAGATACGCAGTATTTT
>TRBV2|NA|NA|TRBJ1-2
CASSEAEGGSGYTF
TGTGCCAGCAGTGAAGCGGAGGGGGGGTCTGGCTACACCTTC
>TRBV5-6|NA|NA|TRBJ2-1
CASSFFISTGYNEQFF
TGTGCCAGCAGCTTCTTTATTTCGACAGGCTACAATGAGCAGTTCTTC
>TRBV7-9|NA|NA|TRBJ1-2
CASSLSAGDLIQGYTF
TGTGCCAGCAGCTTAAGTGCAGGGGATTTGATTCAAGGCTACACCTTC
>TRBV7-7|NA|medium-sized|TRBJ2-3
CASSLWQADTQYF
TGTGCTAGCAGCTTATGGCAAGCAGATACGCAGTATTTT
>TRBV6-5|TRBD2|NA|TRBJ2-1
CASSFRTSGRAGEQFF
TGTGCCAGCAGTTTCAGGACTAGCGGGAGGGCGGGGGAGCAGTTCTTC
>TRBV6-1|NA|NA|TRBJ2-7
CASSQIYEQYF
TGTGCCAGCAGCCAGATCTACGAGCAGTACTTC
>TRBV10-3|NA|NA|TRBJ2-7
CAIRSGTQEQYF
TGTGCCATCAGGTCTGGGACTCAAGAGCAGTACTTC
>TRBV29-1|NA|NA|TRBJ1-1
CSVRVGRGNTEAFF
TGCAGCGTAAGGGTCGGACGGGGGAACACTGAAGCTTTCTTT
>TRBV15|NA|NA|TRBJ1-2
CATSTLNYGYTF
TGTGCCACCAGCACCCTTAACTATGGCTACACCTTC
>TRBV7-2|NA|NA|TRBJ2-3
CASSLTRVSTDTQYF
TGTGCCAGCAGCTTAACGCGGGTTAGCACAGATACGCAGTATTTT
>TRBV5-1|TRBD1|NA|TRBJ1-5
CASSLGTGWNQPQHF
TGCGCCAGCAGCTTGGGGACAGGGTGGAATCAGCCCCAGCATTTT
>TRBV9|TRBD2|NA|TRBJ2-1
CASSSTSGHNEQFF
TGTGCCAGCAGTTCGACTAGCGGACACAATGAGCAGTTCTTC
>TRBV15|NA|few|TRBJ1-1
CATSRAELGNTEAFF
TGTGCCACCAGCAGAGCGGAGTTAGGGAACACTGAAGCTTTCTTT
>TRBV19|TRBD1|NA|TRBJ2-7
CASSIDHRGPAQYF
TGTGCCAGTAGTATAGATCACAGGGGGCCAGCGCAGTACTTC
>TRBV6-1|NA|NA|TRBJ2-5
CASSERAGLETQYF
TGTGCCAGCAGTGAGAGAGCGGGCCTGGAGACCCAGTACTTC
>TRBV7-2|NA|NA|TRBJ2-5
CASSPQSETQYF
TGTGCCAGCAGCCCCCAGTCGGAGACCCAGTACTTC
>TRBV6-5|NA|NA|TRBJ2-6
CASGRGFPSPNVLTF
TGTGCCAGCGGTCGCGGCTTCCCCTCTCCCAACGTCCTGACTTTC
>TRBV14|TRBD1|NA|TRBJ1-4
CASSRTGVRTMTELFF
TGTGCCAGCAGCCGGACAGGGGTGCGAACCATGACGGAACTGTTTTTT
>TRBV11-2|NA|NA|TRBJ2-2
CASSLEGLGELFF
TGTGCCAGCAGCTTAGAGGGCCTCGGGGAGCTGTTTTTT
>TRBV15|TRBD1|NA|TRBJ2-4
CATSRGGQGAKNIQYF
TGTGCCACCAGCAGAGGTGGACAGGGGGCCAAAAACATTCAGTACTTC
>TRBV7-9|NA|NA|TRBJ2-1
CASSLVKAGYNEQFF
TGTGCCAGCAGCTTAGTTAAGGCAGGCTACAATGAGCAGTTCTTC
>TRBV2|TRBD1|NA|TRBJ1-2
CASTGQPLGSYTF
TGTGCCAGTACGGGACAGCCCCTTGGGAGCTACACCTTC
>TRBV19|NA|many|TRBJ1-1
CASLNRVLTRMNTEAFF
TGTGCCAGCTTAAACAGGGTACTTACTCGAATGAACACTGAAGCTTTCTTT
>TRBV25-1|NA|NA|TRBJ2-7
CASSDSSEQYF
TGTGCCAGCAGCGACAGCTCCGAGCAGTACTTC
>TRBV7-9|TRBD1|NA|TRBJ2-3
CASSLPGTVNTDTQYF
TGTGCCAGCAGCTTACCCGGGACAGTAAACACAGATACGCAGTATTTT
>TRBV7-2|TRBD1|NA|TRBJ2-1
CASSLSGQGARLGEQFF
TGTGCCAGCAGCTTATCCGGACAGGGGGCGCGTCTAGGTGAGCAGTTCTTC
>TRBV4-2|NA|NA|TRBJ2-2
CASSHHWGDPELFF
TGTGCCAGCAGCCATCACTGGGGAGACCCTGAGCTGTTTTTT
>TRBV2|NA|NA|TRBJ2-5
CASSEIGSLKETQYF
TGTGCCAGCAGTGAAATAGGTAGCCTAAAAGAGACCCAGTACTTC